The rows below give T cell receptor beta chains drawn from one sample of a study of post-analysis software for immune sequencing data. TCRdb processed the PCR reads anew with MiXCR; each CDR3 protein has one entry. The sample carries hundreds of thousands of distinct CDR3 sequences, about 40% recorded once. Sequenced material: blood. The receptors were sampled from a girl aged 10 to 17 with multiple sclerosis. Both conserved end residues are part of each CDR3. The order of the fields is V gene, D gene, J gene, clone size, CDR3 protein, CDR3 DNA. A D gene is named only where the DNA matches it firmly. A row's size may be missing; if present it is once, few, many or a size class.

>TRBV5-1|-|TRBJ2-7|-
CASSLGSFLYEQYF
TGCGCCAGCAGCTTGGGCAGTTTCCTCTACGAGCAGTACTTC
>TRBV6-2/TRBV6-3|TRBD2|TRBJ2-3|many
CASRRLAGDTDTQYF
TGTGCCAGCAGGCGACTAGCGGGGGACACAGATACGCAGTATTTT
>TRBV12-3/TRBV12-4|-|TRBJ2-1|-
CASSFEPTYDEQFF
TGTGCCAGCAGTTTCGAGCCGACCTACGATGAGCAGTTCTTC
>TRBV7-3|TRBD1|TRBJ1-2|few
CASSLDREGYGYTF
TGTGCCAGCAGCTTGGACAGGGAAGGTTATGGCTACACCTTC
>TRBV20-1|-|TRBJ1-5|few
CSARSVSNQPQHF
TGCAGTGCTAGATCAGTTAGCAATCAGCCCCAGCATTTT
>TRBV6-5|-|TRBJ2-5|once
CASSYIRDSIEQYF
TGTGCCAGCAGTTACATCCGGGATTCTATTGAGCAGTACTTC
>TRBV4-1|-|TRBJ1-4|-
CASSQDLGGREKLFF
TGCGCCAGCAGCCAAGACTTGGGGGGTAGGGAAAAACTGTTTTTT
>TRBV5-5|-|TRBJ2-1|once
CASSSEGWSENERFF
TGTGCCAGCAGCTCCGAAGGATGGTCCGAAAATGAGCGGTTCTTC
>TRBV12-3/TRBV12-4|TRBD1|TRBJ1-2|-
CASSLAGQSYGYTF
TGTGCCAGCAGTTTAGCGGGACAGAGTTATGGCTACACCTTC
>TRBV7-3|TRBD2|TRBJ2-5|many
CASSRGLAGGETQYF
TGTGCCAGCAGCCGTGGACTAGCGGGGGGAGAGACCCAGTACTTC
>TRBV7-6|-|TRBJ2-5|few
CASSLVEGETQYF
TGTGCCAGCAGCTTAGTTGAGGGAGAGACCCAGTACTTC
>TRBV5-1|-|TRBJ2-1|-
CASSLAVQGSGNEQFF
TGCGCCAGCAGCTTGGCCGTACAGGGAAGTGGCAATGAGCAGTTCTTC
>TRBV10-3|-|TRBJ1-1|once
CAISGSRALYSNTEAFF
TGTGCCATCAGTGGTAGCAGGGCCCTTTATTCGAACACTGAAGCTTTCTTT
>TRBV11-3|TRBD1|TRBJ1-1|few
CASSLRPGGPNTEAFF
TGTGCCAGCAGCTTAAGGCCAGGGGGACCGAACACTGAAGCTTTCTTT
>TRBV7-2|-|TRBJ1-2|-
CASSLERGGGYTF
TGTGCCAGCAGCTTAGAGAGGGGGGGTGGCTACACCTTC
>TRBV12-3/TRBV12-4|-|TRBJ1-2|few
CASTLSPHRDYGYTF
TGTGCCAGCACCCTATCCCCTCACAGGGACTATGGCTACACCTTC
>TRBV9|TRBD2|TRBJ2-1|-
CASSVAGSGGAYEQFF
TGTGCCAGCAGCGTAGCAGGTAGCGGGGGGGCCTATGAGCAGTTCTTC
>TRBV12-3/TRBV12-4|-|TRBJ2-5|-
CTSSFVRAEETQYF
TGTACCAGCAGTTTCGTCCGAGCGGAAGAGACCCAGTACTTC
>TRBV5-1|-|TRBJ2-5|few
CASSLGTLKETQYF
TGCGCCAGCAGCTTGGGGACATTGAAAGAGACCCAGTACTTC
>TRBV11-2|-|TRBJ2-7|-
CASSSWREDEQYF
TGTGCCAGCAGCTCCTGGAGGGAGGACGAGCAGTACTTC
>TRBV5-1|-|TRBJ2-5|-
CASSFNPGEETQYF
TGCGCCAGCAGCTTCAACCCAGGGGAAGAGACCCAGTACTTC
>TRBV6-5|TRBD1|TRBJ1-1|few
CASSYGRGYSDTEAFF
TGTGCCAGCAGTTACGGCAGGGGGTACTCGGACACTGAAGCTTTCTTT
>TRBV5-5|TRBD1|TRBJ1-2|-
CASSIPGQNYGYTF
TGTGCCAGCTCGATACCGGGACAGAACTATGGCTACACCTTC
>TRBV12-3/TRBV12-4|TRBD2|TRBJ2-3|-
CASSFSTSGRDTQYF
TGTGCCAGCAGTTTTTCGACTAGCGGGAGAGATACGCAGTATTTT
>TRBV12-3/TRBV12-4|-|TRBJ2-7|-
CASSLALTRSYEQYF
TGTGCCAGCAGTTTAGCACTGACTCGTTCCTACGAGCAGTACTTC
>TRBV5-1|-|TRBJ2-7|-
CASSSDSRVSGREQYF
TGCGCCAGCAGCTCAGATTCCAGGGTGTCAGGTCGCGAGCAGTACTTC
>TRBV5-1|-|TRBJ1-2|-
CASSLAGRTYGYTF
TGCGCCAGCAGCTTGGCAGGGCGAACCTATGGCTACACCTTC